What follows are 14 T cell receptor beta chains derived from one specimen sequenced in a study of spatial heterogeneity in lung cancer. Study outcomes and limitations: Expanded intratumoral alpha and beta TCR counts tracked tumor mutation counts.

The antigens of these receptors remain unknown. Time point in this sample: sample taken at primary tumor resection. TCRdb reprocessed the 5' RACE reads with MiXCR, giving one entry per CDR3 protein. The sample gives 20,000 to 25,000 distinct CDR3 sequences, over 2.5% of which show up once; 7.5% to 8% is in the top ten. The material was lung tumor tissue, obtained at surgery. All receptors derive from a male donor with early-stage non-small cell lung cancer.

In its sample, this clonotype was seen many times. The rearrangement links TRBV30 to TRBJ2-2; D unresolved. The CDR3 spans 12 residues. Trimming left V 0 bases short and J 6 bases short, with 5 bases between. The V gene's germline CDR1 is GTSNPN and CDR2 SVGIG (reference sequence). This CDR3 is CAWSVRPGELFF. DNA for the CDR3: TGTGCCTGGAGTGTACGCCCCGGGGAGCTGTTTTTT.

In this sample, this clonotype turned up many times. Its ends do not fully match the called genes, so a read error is possible. The chain uses TRBV28 and TRBJ1-5; possible D gene TRBD1, 6 bases. This CDR3 is 11 amino acids long. CDR1 and CDR2 (germline): MDHEN, SYDVKM. CDR3 sequence reads: CASSWRGPLSF. The DNA for the CDR3 is TGTGCCAGCAGTTGGCGGGGGCCCCTTTCTTTT.

This clonotype was observed at least ten times. This rearrangement joins TRBV10-3 to TRBJ2-3, with D unresolved. This CDR3 has 13 residues. Per the germline V gene, CDR1 is ENHRY and CDR2 is SYGVKD. The V end was cut by 0 bases, the J end by 5 bases, with 6 bases between. The CDR3 loop reads CAISESVIDTQYF. CDR3 DNA sequence: TGTGCCATCAGTGAGTCGGTAATAGATACGCAGTATTTT.

This clonotype was observed many times. The chain uses TRBV7-8 and TRBJ2-4, with D unclear. The CDR3 contains 13 residues. The ends were cut back, 1 base at V and 4 bases at J, with 5 bases in the middle. In germline, CDR1 is SGHVS, CDR2 FQNEAQ. In nucleotides, the CDR3 is TGTGCCAGCAGCTTAGATTGGAAAAACATTCAGTACTTC. Translated, it gives CASSLDWKNIQYF.

This clonotype was detected ten times or more. The V call is TRBV7-9, the J call TRBJ2-3, with 14 bases lining up with TRBD2. Germline V gene sequence: CDR1 SEHNR, CDR2 FQNEAQ (reference sequence). The CDR3 has 17 residues. The V segment lost 1 base and the J segment 3 bases; nucleotides outside the gene matches: 3. CDR3 amino acids: CASSLGGTSGRTDTQYF. CDR3 nucleotide sequence: TGTGCCAGCAGCTTAGGGGGGACTAGCGGGAGAACAGATACGCAGTATTTT.

This clonotype came up many times. V gene TRBV3-1 combines with J gene TRBJ1-3; D ambiguous. CDR3 length equals 16 residues. CDR1 is LGHDT and CDR2 is YNNKEL in the germline V gene (reference sequence). Trimming cost V 0 bases and J 2 bases, with 11 bases left between them. The CDR3 loop reads CASSQDTGIAGNTIYF. The CDR3 region has the DNA TGTGCCAGCAGCCAAGACACGGGGATCGCTGGAAACACCATATATTTT. Filled out from reference TRBV3-1 and TRBJ1-3, the complete variable domain reads DTAVSQTPKYLVTQMGNDKSIKCEQNLGHDTMYWYKQDSKKFLKIMFSYNNKELIINETVPNRFSPKSPDKAHLNLHINSLELGDSAVYFCASSQDTGIAGNTIYFGEGSWLTVV.

This clonotype was found many times. V gene TRBV7-9 combines with J gene TRBJ1-5, with 7 bases matching TRBD1. Looked up from germline, CDR1 is SEHNR and CDR2 is FQNEAQ (reference sequence). This CDR3 region has 14 residues. Unmatched junction bases numbered 4, after V lost 1 base and J lost 7 bases. The CDR3 bases are TGTGCCAGCAGCTTAGGACAGGGCTGGCAGCCCCAGCATTTT. It specifies CASSLGQGWQPQHF.

This clonotype was seen at least ten times. The rearrangement uses TRBV10-3 and TRBJ2-1, with D possibly TRBD2 on 5 matching bases. CDR3 size: 14 residues. Germline-derived CDR1 and CDR2 are ENHRY and SYGVKD. V was cut by 3 bases and J by 2 bases, with 8 bases left in between. The CDR3 here is CAISDSSTYNEQFF. The CDR3 bases are TGTGCCATCAGTGATTCTAGCACCTACAATGAGCAGTTCTTC.

This clonotype is medium-sized (0.01 to 0.1%) within its sample. The chain is built from TRBV7-9 and TRBJ1-1; TRBD1 matches at 10 bases. The CDR3 runs 13 residues. The ends lost 2 bases at V and 13 bases at J; junction bases unmatched: 7. The germline V gene has CDR1 SEHNR and CDR2 FQNEAQ (reference sequence). The CDR3 bases are TGTGCCAGCAGCTTACTTTACGGGGACAGGGGTTTCTTT. Translation gives CASSLLYGDRGFF.

This clonotype showed up many times. The V call is TRBV12-3 or TRBV12-4, the J call TRBJ1-2, with 8 bases lining up with TRBD1. V trimming: 10 bases; J trimming: 4 bases; junction bases outside the gene matches: 11. The CDR3 sequence is 14 residues long. The CDR3 sequence: CAIGPWQGAYGYTF. CDR3 sequence (DNA): TGTGCCATCGGGCCCTGGCAGGGGGCCTATGGCTACACCTTC.

Ten or more counts support this clonotype. The J gene is TRBJ1-3, the V gene TRBV12-3 or TRBV12-4, with D possibly being TRBD1 (6 bases). V dropped 4 bases and J dropped 0 bases, with 13 bases sitting between them. The CDR3 is 16 amino acids. CDR3 in amino acids: CASSSTGRGSGNTIYF. CDR3 DNA sequence: TGTGCCAGCAGTTCTACAGGGAGAGGCTCTGGAAACACCATATATTTT.

This clonotype was seen many times. This chain links TRBV24-1 with TRBJ2-5; D is possibly TRBD1 or TRBD2 (5 bases each). The CDR3 runs 13 residues. Trimming cost V 9 bases and J 5 bases, with 15 bases left between them. CDR1 and CDR2 (germline): KGHDR, SFDVKD. The CDR3 sequence: CATLGPVGETQYF. The CDR3 coding sequence is TGTGCCACCCTGGGACCGGTCGGGGAGACCCAGTACTTC.

This clonotype was recorded at least ten times. The chain recombines TRBV20-1 with TRBJ2-1, with 10 bases aligning to TRBD2. J gave up 6 bases and V 4 bases, and 9 bases lay outside the gene matches. The CDR3 loop spans 15 amino acids. Per the germline V gene, CDR1 is DFQATT and CDR2 is SNEGSKA (reference sequence). The CDR3 coding sequence is TGCAGTGCTATCCCCGGGCTAGCGGGAGCCAATGAGCAGTTCTTC. Its translation: CSAIPGLAGANEQFF.

This clonotype was counted at least ten times. CDR3 coding DNA: TGTGCCAGCAGCTTCGACCCAGGACTAGCGGAAAAGACCCAGTACTTC. Translating it yields CASSFDPGLAEKTQYF. The gene calls are TRBV7-8 and TRBJ2-5; 10 bases are a match to TRBD2. Germline V CDR1 and CDR2: SGHVS, FQNEAQ. J lost 6 bases, V lost 3 bases, and 10 bases had no gene match. The CDR3 is made up of 16 amino acids. The variable domain in full, completed from reference TRBV7-8 and TRBJ2-5, reads GAGVSQSPRYKVAKRGQDVALRCDPISGHVSLFWYQQALGQGPEFLTYFQNEAQLDKSGLPSDRFFAERPEGSVSTLKIQRTQQEDSAVYLCASSFDPGLAEKTQYFGPGTRLLVL.